The following is a TCR beta chain sequence with its context. In the source study's methods: Reference gene primer amplification gave estimated nucleated cell counts. The protocol was immunoSEQ multiplex PCR, while the TCRdb copy is restricted to in-frame clones and leaves out a portion. That table gives V, J and clone size, and the DNA gave D and trimming. This sample has about 470,000 clones; roughly 87% occur once, and the top ten carry roughly 0.72%. The data were obtained in a study of blood T cell repertoires in COVID-19. Participants were placed into cohorts based on the clinical history they reported. Two consecutive negative NP/OP PCR tests, clearance, or resolved symptoms defined Cohort 3 recovery. The germline CDR1 and CDR2 sequences are MGHRA and YSYEKL. The CDR3 loop spans 18 amino acids. The V and J ends lost 1 base and 3 bases, in that order; junction bases with no gene match: 7.

The sequence was collected from a woman between 18 and 30 years old who had recovered from COVID-19. The J gene is TRBJ2-2, the V gene TRBV4-1, with 11 bases lining up with TRBD2. What was sequenced was PBMCs or T cells enriched from blood (not recorded which). The DNA of the CDR3 is TGCGCCAGCAGCCAAGCCGGGACTAGCGGATGGGACACCGGGGAGCTGTTTTTT. Translated: CASSQAGTSGWDTGELFF.